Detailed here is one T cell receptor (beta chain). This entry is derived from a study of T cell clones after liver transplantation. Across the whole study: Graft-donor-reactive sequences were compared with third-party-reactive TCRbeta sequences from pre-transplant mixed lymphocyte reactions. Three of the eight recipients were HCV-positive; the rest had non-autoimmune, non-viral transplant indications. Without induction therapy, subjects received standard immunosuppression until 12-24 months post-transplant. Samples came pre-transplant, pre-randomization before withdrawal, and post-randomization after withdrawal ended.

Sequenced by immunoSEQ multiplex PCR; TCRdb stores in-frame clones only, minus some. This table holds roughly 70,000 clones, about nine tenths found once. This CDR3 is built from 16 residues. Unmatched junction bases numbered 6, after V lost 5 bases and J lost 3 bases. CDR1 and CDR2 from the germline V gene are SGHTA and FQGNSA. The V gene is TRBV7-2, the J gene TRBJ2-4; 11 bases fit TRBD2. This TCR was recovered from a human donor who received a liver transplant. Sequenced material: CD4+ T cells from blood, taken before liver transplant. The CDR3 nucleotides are TGTGCCAGCAGCCTCACTAGCGGGAGTGACAAAAACATTCAGTACTTC. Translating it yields CASSLTSGSDKNIQYF.